This T cell receptor (beta chain) comes out of a study of blood T cells in healthy people across ages (dated by TCRdb to about 2015). Background on the whole study: In model experiments, template switching captured about one uniquely barcoded TCR beta cDNA molecule for every two T cells. Using deep sequencing normalized with unique cDNA molecular identifiers, the study measured how TCR beta repertoire diversity changes with age. Donors were grouped into four age groups: young (average 16 years), middle-aged (under 40), aged (around 60) and long-lived (approximately 82). To avoid experimental bias, donors of different ages were randomly spread across the sequencing lanes. For two donors (one aged 18 to 30 and one aged 80 or older), the study analyzed two additional independent replicas of 1 million unique cDNA reads from the same blood draw.

The receptor library was made with 5' RACE. TCRdb shows the sequencer as Illumina HiSeq 2500. A second PCR of about 6 to 11 cycles was run with a J-beta primer mix and a sample-barcoded 5' primer. A unique molecular identifier was introduced onto each TCR beta cDNA molecule by a template-switch 5' adaptor carrying 12 random nucleotides. Each sample yielded at least 2.5 million CDR3-containing paired-end reads. All of the RNA was converted into first-strand cDNA using the Mint cDNA synthesis kit, with a TRBC-specific oligonucleotide serving as the primer. Following uracil-DNA glycosylase treatment, all cDNA underwent a first 18-cycle PCR with the universal primers M1SS and BC2_uni_R. The authors' analysis ran thus. For normalization, 1 million high-quality reads were randomly selected from each sample, with every read carrying a distinct molecular identifier. Reads sharing molecular identifiers were discarded rather than binned into consensus sequences. MiTCR, set to a Q25 quality threshold and the strictest error-elimination algorithm, was used for CDR3 identification, clonotype clustering and error correction. Lower-bound total TCR beta diversity was estimated with a nonparametric unseen species model using Euler transformation. The raw public data were reprocessed by TCRdb itself: fastp quality trimming at Q25, MiXCR clonotype calling, in-frame beta chains only. Identical CDR3 protein sequences are pooled into one entry, listed with their most common genes and DNA. The V and J calls were determined by TCRdb, not by the authors. In this sample the table shows approximately 900,000 distinct CDR3 sequences, around 46% of which occur a single time. The ten biggest clones cover roughly an eighth of the sample.

The donors were roughly 39 Caucasian individuals from Russia, aged 6 to 90 years, who were systemically healthy. Each donor gave ten milliliters of peripheral blood, collected into EDTA-treated Vacutainer tubes. Ficoll-Paque density-gradient centrifugation was used to isolate PBMCs, with at least 7 million per sample. Trizol reagent was used to extract total RNA from PBMCs, with at least 5 micrograms per sample. For every donor, an aliquot of PBMCs went through flow cytometry to measure the percentages of naive CD45RAhigh/CD27high T cells. The sample holds a few counts of this clonotype. The specificity of this receptor is unknown. A read error may account for a junction end that differs from germline. The research as a whole found: Observed TCR beta diversity correlated strongly with the percentage of naive T cells measured by flow cytometry. Since profiling was done on bulk unsorted PBMCs, naive and antigen-experienced compartments could not be conclusively compared. Total diversity estimates from one million sequenced T cells were considered lower bounds and underestimates. Donor CMV infection status was unknown, potentially confounding age-related changes in expanded clonotypes. The long-lived group showed more naive CD4+ T cells, fewer expanded clones and increased TCR diversity than the aged group, suggesting age selection. Observed TCR beta diversity per million T cells fell roughly linearly with age, and a significant reduction was already apparent by age around 39.

CDR3 length: 14 amino acids, cysteine to phenylalanine. Kept here is only the CDR3 DNA, which spans 42 bases and is read in frame from base 1. The germline V gene gives CDR1 as SGHRS and CDR2 as YFSETQ. The receptor was isolated from a man between 25 and 39 years old in good health. The sample comprised blood. Rearrangement joined TRBV5-1 to TRBJ2-3; 11 central bases correspond to TRBD2. The CDR3 loop reads CASSAGLAGDTQYF. The sequenced DNA: TGTGCCAGCAGCGCCGGACTAGCGGGAGATACGCAGTATTTT. The full variable domain, completed from the reference TRBV5-1 and TRBJ2-3 proteins outside the CDR3, reads KAGVTQTPRYLIKTRGQQVTLSCSPISGHRSVSWYQQTPGQGLQFLFEYFSETQRNKGNFPGRFSGRQFSNSRSEMNVSTLELGDSALYLCASSAGLAGDTQYFGPGTRLTVL.